These 5 T cell receptor beta chains were all obtained from the same sample, sequenced in a study of blood T cell repertoires in COVID-19. Sequencing was performed with immunoSEQ multiplex PCR; in TCRdb, only in-frame clones are kept and a portion is missing. The sample has almost 400,000 clones, 70% to 90% seen once. Sequenced material: peripheral blood. Receptors were obtained from a woman aged 55 to 70 with COVID-19, enrolled during active disease.

The chain links TRBV3-1 (or the pseudogene TRBV3-2) to TRBJ1-1, with D possibly TRBD1 on 5 matching bases. Trimming left V 3 bases short and J 10 bases short, with 15 bases between. The CDR3 sequence is 13 residues long. Per the germline V gene, CDR1 is LGHDT and CDR2 is YNNKEL (reference sequence). In nucleotides, the CDR3 is TGTGCCAGCAGCCACAACGGGGGGTCTGGAGCTTTCTTT. It encodes CASSHNGGSGAFF.

The chain carries TRBV7-9 and TRBJ2-3, with D possibly matching TRBD2 (6 bases). CDR1 is SEHNR and CDR2 is FQNEAQ in the germline V gene (reference sequence). V was trimmed by 9 bases and J by 2 bases, leaving 24 bases between them. The CDR3 length is 17 residues. The CDR3 region has the DNA TGTGCCAGTAACACAAGGCGGGGCGAGAGGCACACAGATACGCAGTATTTT. This gives the protein CASNTRRGERHTDTQYF.

The chain combines TRBV3-1 (or the pseudogene TRBV3-2) with TRBJ2-7; TRBD2 might be the D (6 bases). The V gene lost 3 bases and the J gene lost 4 bases, with 13 bases spanning the gap. The germline gives CDR1 LGHDT, CDR2 YNNKEL (reference sequence). The CDR3 spans 14 residues. DNA for the CDR3: TGTGCCAGCAGCCAGGCGGGCGGGGTGTACGAGCAGTACTTC. Its protein product is CASSQAGGVYEQYF.

To note about this clone: Other DNA sequences from this sample encode an identical CDR3 as well. The CDR3 sequence is CASSLGGYGYTF. DNA for the CDR3: TGTGCCAGCTCCCTCGGGGGCTATGGCTACACCTTC. V gene TRBV6-5 combines with J gene TRBJ1-2; tentative D call: TRBD1 (5 bases). Trimming cost V 8 bases and J 4 bases, with 11 bases left between them. The CDR3 runs 12 residues. The germline V gene encodes CDR1 MNHEY and CDR2 SVGAGI.

The chain uses TRBV3-1 (or the pseudogene TRBV3-2) and TRBJ2-7; D not resolved. The CDR3 has 14 amino acids. The V end lost 3 bases, the J end lost 6 bases, and 15 bases lay between the germline ends. Germline V gene data show CDR1 as LGHDT and CDR2 as YNNKEL (reference sequence). CDR3 nucleotides: TGTGCCAGCAGCCACACCTCCGCGAGCTCCGAGCAGTACTTC. Residues: CASSHTSASSEQYF.